The 8 T cell receptor beta chains listed next were all sequenced from one sample in a study of T cell responses to AZD1222 COVID-19 vaccine (dated by TCRdb to about 2021). The library relied on the immunoSEQ multiplex PCR assay. Held by TCRdb, this immuneACCESS table contains in-frame sequences only and omits some clones. Under half of the omission traces to an unresolved V gene where checked; the cause of the rest is unknown. The sample has 130,000 or so clones on record, approximately 90% of them singletons. Clones ranked in the top ten supply around 7.8% of the sample. In light of the paper, this sample's time point label describes: baseline before first vaccination. Sequencing used peripheral blood, obtained on day 0 of AZD1222 vaccination. These receptors all stem from an adult in good health.

The chain combines TRBV11-2 with TRBJ2-2; 9 nucleotides agree with TRBD1. Germline assignment: CDR1 SGHAT and CDR2 FQNNGV. With 5 bases clipped from V and 5 bases from J, the junction kept 9 bases outside the gene matches. The CDR3 is 16 residues long. In DNA, the CDR3 is TGTGCCAGCAGCCCCACAGGGGGCGCAGGAACCGGGGAGCTGTTTTTT. Residues: CASSPTGGAGTGELFF.

This clone has just one count. CDR3: CASSTHSGSDNEQFF. In nucleotides, the CDR3 is TGTGCCAGCAGCACCCATAGCGGGAGTGACAATGAGCAGTTCTTC. The chain is built from TRBV21-1 and TRBJ2-1; TRBD2, as called in the table, went unchecked against the DNA. TRBV21-1 is a pseudogene. This CDR3 region has 15 residues.

This chain connects TRBV11-2 to TRBJ1-1, with 7 bases identical to TRBD1. Germline CDR1 is SGHAT and CDR2 is FQNNGV. The ends lost 3 bases at V and 5 bases at J; junction bases unmatched: 12. The CDR3 is made up of 16 amino acids. The DNA of the CDR3 is TGTGCCAGCAGCTTCCCTTTGAGTCGACAGGGTACTGAAGCTTTCTTT. Encoded protein: CASSFPLSRQGTEAFF.

This clone came up once. The chain combines TRBV7-9 with TRBJ2-1; perhaps TRBD1 as D (6 bases). Trimming stripped 6 bases from V and 7 bases from J, with 10 bases between. The CDR3 sequence is 12 residues long. Germline-derived CDR1 and CDR2 are SEHNR and FQNEAQ (reference sequence). The CDR3 region has the DNA TGTGCCAGCAGGTTCGACAGGAATGAGCAGTTCTTC. Translation gives CASRFDRNEQFF.

A single count supports this clone. The chain carries TRBV28 and TRBJ1-5; D remains unclear. There are 13 residues in the CDR3. Germline V lookup: CDR1 MDHEN, CDR2 SYDVKM. V lost 2 bases and J 7 bases, leaving 9 bases between the germline ends. The CDR3 DNA reads TGTGCCAGCAGTTTAGCCCTCGGACAGCCCCAGCATTTT. This gives the protein CASSLALGQPQHF.

The chain uses TRBV11-2 and TRBJ1-1; D uncertain. The CDR3 has 13 amino acids. Germline V lookup: CDR1 SGHAT, CDR2 FQNNGV. Trimming took 5 bases from V and 1 from J, leaving 8 bases between them. The CDR3 nucleotides are TGTGCCAGCAGCCACAAAGGGAACACTGAAGCTTTCTTT. Encoded protein: CASSHKGNTEAFF. Complete variable domain (other parts from reference TRBV11-2 and TRBJ1-1): EAGVAQSPRYKIIEKRQSVAFWCNPISGHATLYWYQQILGQGPKLLIQFQNNGVVDDSQLPKDRFSAERLKGVDSTLKIQPAKLEDSAVYLCASSHKGNTEAFFGQGTRLTVV.

The chain recombines TRBV24-1 with TRBJ1-5; 10 bases line up with TRBD1. Germline values: CDR1 KGHDR, CDR2 SFDVKD. The V segment lost 3 bases and the J segment 5 bases; nucleotides outside the gene matches: 3. The CDR3 sequence is 15 residues long. CDR3 nucleotide sequence: TGTGCCACCAGTGATCCTGGGACAGGGGATCAGCCCCAGCATTTT. Translating it yields CATSDPGTGDQPQHF.

This chain joins TRBV28 and TRBJ2-3; TRBD2 matches at 9 bases. CDR1 is MDHEN and CDR2 is SYDVKM in the germline V gene. The V segment lost 2 bases and the J segment 5 bases; nucleotides outside the gene matches: 5. This CDR3 is 15 amino acids long. In nucleotides, the CDR3 is TGTGCCAGCAGTTTAGCGGGAGGGCCGAAAGATACGCAGTATTTT. It translates to CASSLAGGPKDTQYF.